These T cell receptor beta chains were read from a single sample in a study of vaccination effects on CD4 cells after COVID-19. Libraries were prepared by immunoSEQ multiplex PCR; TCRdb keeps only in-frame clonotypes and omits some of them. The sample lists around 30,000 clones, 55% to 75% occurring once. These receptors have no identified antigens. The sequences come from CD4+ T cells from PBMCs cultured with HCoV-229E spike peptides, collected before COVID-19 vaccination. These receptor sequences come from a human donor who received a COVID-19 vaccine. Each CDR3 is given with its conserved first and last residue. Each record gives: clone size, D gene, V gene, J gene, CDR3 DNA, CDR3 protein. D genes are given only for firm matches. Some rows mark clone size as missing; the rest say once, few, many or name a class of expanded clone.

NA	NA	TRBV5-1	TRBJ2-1	TGCGCCAGCAGCTTGGCCGGTGTCTATTCCTACAATGAGCAGTTCTTC	CASSLAGVYSYNEQFF
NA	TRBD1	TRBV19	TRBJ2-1	TGTGCCAGTAGTATAGATTGGGACAGGGCGATCGGTGAGCAGTTCTTC	CASSIDWDRAIGEQFF
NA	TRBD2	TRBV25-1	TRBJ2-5	TGTGCCAGCACTTTGGCGGGAGCAGGAGAGACCCAGTACTTC	CASTLAGAGETQYF
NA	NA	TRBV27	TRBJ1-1	NA	CASSSSGLLNTEAFF
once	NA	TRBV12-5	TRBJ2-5	TGTGCTAGTGGTTTGGGGGAGACCCAGTACTTC	CASGLGETQYF
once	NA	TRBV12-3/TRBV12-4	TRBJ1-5	TGTGCCAGCAGTTTAGGGGGAGTTCAGCCCCAGCATTTT	CASSLGGVQPQHF
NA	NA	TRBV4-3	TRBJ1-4	TGCGCCAGCAGCCAAGATTGGTCGGCGGCTGCAACTAATGAAAAACTGTTTTTT	CASSQDWSAAATNEKLFF
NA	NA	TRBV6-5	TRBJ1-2	TGTGCCAGCAGTTACGTTTCACAGGGCTATGGCTACACCTTC	CASSYVSQGYGYTF
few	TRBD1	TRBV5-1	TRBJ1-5	TGCGCCAGCAGCGCCGGACAGGGCCCAAATCAGCCCCAGCATTTT	CASSAGQGPNQPQHF
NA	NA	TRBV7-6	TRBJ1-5	TGTGCCAGCAGCTTAGGTCCAGGGAAGGGACAGCCCCAGCATTTT	CASSLGPGKGQPQHF
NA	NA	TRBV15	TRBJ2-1	TGTGCCACCAGCAGAGAAAGTTTGCGGCAGTTCTTC	CATSRESLRQFF
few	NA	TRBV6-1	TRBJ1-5	TGTGCCAGCAGTGAAAAAGGGTCTCAGCCCCAGCATTTT	CASSEKGSQPQHF
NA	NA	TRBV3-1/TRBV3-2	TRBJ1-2	TGTGCCAGCAGCCAACTATCCAACGTCCGGGCGGCCTCCTATGGCTACACCTTC	CASSQLSNVRAASYGYTF
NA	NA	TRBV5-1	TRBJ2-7	TGCGCCAGCAGCGTTAACTACGAGCAGTACTTC	CASSVNYEQYF
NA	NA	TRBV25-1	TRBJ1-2	TGTACCAGCAGTGAATCCACTAACTATGGCTACACCTTC	CTSSESTNYGYTF
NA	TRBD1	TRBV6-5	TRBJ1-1	TGTGCCAGCAGGGCCGGGACAGGGCGGACTGAAGCTTTCTTT	CASRAGTGRTEAFF
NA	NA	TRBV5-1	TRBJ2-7	TGCGCCAGCAGCTTGGCCCCCCAAGGGACCTACGAGCAGTACTTC	CASSLAPQGTYEQYF
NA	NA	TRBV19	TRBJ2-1	TGTGCCAGTATTCAGGGTCCCGGTAGAGTTGGTGAGCAGTTCTTC	CASIQGPGRVGEQFF
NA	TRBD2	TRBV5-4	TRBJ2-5	TGTGCCAGCAGTACCCTCCGAGTAACTAGCGGGGGCTCACAGACCCAGTACTTC	CASSTLRVTSGGSQTQYF
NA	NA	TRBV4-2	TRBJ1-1	TGTGCCAGCAGCCAAGGGACGGGGAAAGGCACTGAAGCTTTCTTT	CASSQGTGKGTEAFF
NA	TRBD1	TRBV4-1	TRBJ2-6	TGCGCCAGCAGCCGCGGACAGGGGGCTAAGGGGGCCAACGTCCTGACTTTC	CASSRGQGAKGANVLTF
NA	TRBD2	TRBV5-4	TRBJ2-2	TGTGCCAGCAGCATCCCAGCGGGAGGAAACACCGGGGAGCTGTTTTTT	CASSIPAGGNTGELFF
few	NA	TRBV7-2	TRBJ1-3	TGTGCCAGCAGCTTAGCCGCGGGAAGAGGAAACACCATATATTTT	CASSLAAGRGNTIYF
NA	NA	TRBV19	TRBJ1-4	TGTGCCAGTAGCCCCGGAGGGCCTGGGAAACTGTTTTTT	CASSPGGPGKLFF
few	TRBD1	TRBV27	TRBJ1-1	TGTGCCAGCAGTCGATCGACAGGGAGGAGCTTTAAAGCTTTCTTT	CASSRSTGRSFKAFF
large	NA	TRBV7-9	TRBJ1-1	TGTGCCAGCAGCCTAAACGGACACACTGAAGCTTTCTTT	CASSLNGHTEAFF
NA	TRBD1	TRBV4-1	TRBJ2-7	TGCGCCAGCAGCCAGCCACGGACAGGGCGTTACGAGCAGTACTTC	CASSQPRTGRYEQYF
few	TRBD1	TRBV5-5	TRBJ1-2	TGTGCCAGCAGCTTGGCGGCAGGGGGCAACTATGGCTACACCTTC	CASSLAAGGNYGYTF